This T cell receptor (beta chain) appears in the sequencing data of a study of long-term antiretroviral therapy in people with HIV. Study-wide points: Repertoires looked antigen-experienced, with only a slight naive shift after ART. Repertoire composition at all time points was dominated by clones that had expanded before ART.

The assay, immunoSEQ v3.0, was run at survey level. Repertoires were generated with immunoSEQ multiplex PCR, while TCRdb's copy carries only in-frame clones and drops some. The sample carries about 50,000 clones, about 86% recorded once. Before they underwent DNA extraction, samples held roughly 0.95-11 million cryopreserved PBMC. As to this clone: Its antigen is unknown.

CDR3 length: 13 amino acids. The J segment lost 8 bases and the V segment lost 7 bases, leaving 10 bases of the junction unmatched. The V gene's germline CDR1 is SEHNR and CDR2 FQNEAQ (reference sequence). This TCR came from a woman between 18 and 29 years old with HIV. The chain uses TRBV7-9 and TRBJ1-1, with 7 bases lining up with TRBD1. The specimen comprised unsorted PBMCs, sampled 0.8 years after starting antiretroviral therapy. This CDR3 is CASILQGGKEAFF. CDR3 DNA: TGTGCCAGCATCCTCCAGGGGGGAAAGGAAGCTTTCTTT.